The rows below give T cell receptor beta chains drawn from one sample of a study of tumor and adjacent non-tumor tissue in lung cancer. TCRdb re-called the multiplex PCR reads through MiXCR, storing one row per CDR3 protein. Of 50,000 or so distinct CDR3 sequences listed, 70% to 80% were seen once; the top ten hold more than 20%. Sequenced sample: distant non-tumor lung tissue. The receptors derive from a woman aged 55 to 70 with non-small cell lung cancer. The CDR3 runs from the conserved cysteine through the conserved F or W. A D gene is named only where the DNA matches it firmly. Size is omitted from some rows. Given values are once, few, many or a class for expanded clones.

J gene	clone size	D gene	V gene	CDR3 DNA	CDR3 protein
TRBJ2-5	.	.	TRBV5-1	TGCGCCAGTAGTTCGAAGGGAAGCCAAGGGACCCAGTACTTC	CASSSKGSQGTQYF
TRBJ2-1	.	.	TRBV2	TGTGTCAGCAGTGAGTGGAATGGGCAGTTCTTC	CVSSEWNGQFF
TRBJ2-7	.	.	TRBV14	TGTCCCAGAAGCACAGACCGCCGCGAGCAGTACTTC	CPRSTDRREQYF
TRBJ1-2	.	.	TRBV23-1	TGCGCCAGCAGTCAATACCAAATTTGGGGCCCTCACTATGGCTACACCTTC	CASSQYQIWGPHYGYTF
TRBJ2-7	.	.	TRBV5-8	TGTGCCAGTCACATCTCCGGGCCCCTAGGGCAGTACTTC	CASHISGPLGQYF
TRBJ2-3	few	.	TRBV11-2	TGTGCCAACAGCTTAGAGTCAGTCGGATTGAGCACAGATACACAGTATTTT	CANSLESVGLSTDTQYF
TRBJ1-4	medium-sized	.	TRBV4-3	TGCGCCAGCAGCCAAGACGGGGAGGGGGAAAAACTGTTTTTT	CASSQDGEGEKLFF
TRBJ1-5	.	.	TRBV29-1	TGCAGCCTCGCCGACATTCATCAGCCCCAGCAATTT	CSLADIHQPQQF
TRBJ2-3	.	TRBD2	TRBV6-4	TGTGCAATCTCACGGGAGGGTAGCGCAGATACTCAGTATTTT	CAISREGSADTQYF
TRBJ2-1	.	TRBD2	TRBV29-1	TGCAGCGTAGCGGGAGGGTATGTCTATGCTGAGCAGTTCTTC	CSVAGGYVYAEQFF
TRBJ2-3	.	.	TRBV5-6	TGTGTCAGCAGCTTGGTATCGGGATACAACACAGATACGCAGTATTTT	CVSSLVSGYNTDTQYF
TRBJ1-2	few	.	TRBV29-1	TGCAGCCTCGGGGGGAGCGAGAGTGATTACACCTTC	CSLGGSESDYTF
TRBJ1-5	.	.	TRBV19	TGTGCCAGTCGGCCAGGAAATCAGCCCCAGCATTTT	CASRPGNQPQHF
TRBJ2-3	.	TRBD1	TRBV12-3/TRBV12-4	TGTGTCAGCTGTTCAACCGGGACAGGGGCGATAGATACGCAGTATTTT	CVSCSTGTGAIDTQYF
TRBJ2-5	.	.	TRBV6-2/TRBV6-3	TGTGTCAGCAGCCGACCTCCTTATACGGGGCGCATGGGGCAAGAGACCCAGTATTTC	CVSSRPPYTGRMGQETQYF